Sequencing of this T cell receptor beta chain was carried out in a study of Graves' ophthalmopathy and Graves' hyperthyroidism. General study findings and limits: Its predictions of ophthalmopathy progression gave the model 60% to 71% sensitivity and 72% to 85% specificity. Blood also carried most expanded thyroid clonotypes exceeding 0.001 frequency.

Stable hyperthyroidism denotes an absence of ophthalmopathy throughout 18 months of follow-up. Clinicians made diagnoses from clinical symptoms, serum thyroxine, TRAb, thyroid ultrasound and orbital computed tomography. The authors amplified TCR beta CDR3 regions from RNA transcripts. First-round RT-PCR used HTBI primers; second-round multiplex PCR followed. TCRdb independently ran MiXCR on the multiplex PCR reads; one entry per CDR3 protein. In the table there are roughly 400,000 distinct CDR3 sequences, approximately 15% of which are singletons. This clonotype was seen many times. What it binds is not known. The specimen sequenced was peripheral blood. This TCR derives from a woman aged 18-29 years with stable Graves' hyperthyroidism.

The CDR3 region is CASSQALPQGSGEQYF. The CDR3, as DNA: TGTGCCAGCAGCCAAGCTCTACCACAGGGATCGGGCGAGCAGTACTTC. The J gene is TRBJ2-7, the V gene TRBV14, with D possibly matching TRBD1 (6 bases). Germline CDR1 reads SGHDN; CDR2 reads FVKESK. Trimming cost V 1 base and J 6 bases, with 19 bases left between them. CDR3 length equals 16 residues.